The 28 T cell receptor beta chains given below trace back to one sample, sequenced in a study of long-term antiretroviral therapy in people with HIV (dated by TCRdb to the early 2020s). Sequencing of the TRB variable region was done with the immunoSEQ hsTCRB v3.0 assay at survey level resolution. What TCRdb holds here is the immuneACCESS table cut down to in-frame rearrangements. Part of the clones is not present; checked against another copy, under half of the missing clones reflect an unresolved V gene, and the others are unexplained. For this sample the table gives 17,000 or so clones, of which roughly 80% were detected only once. In total, the top ten clones hold roughly 14% of the sample. This sample comprised unsorted PBMCs, obtained less than 1.3 years before starting antiretroviral therapy. These receptors were collected from a man between 25 and 39 years old with HIV.

V is TRBV4-3 and J is TRBJ2-6; TRBD1 is a possible D gene (6 bases). This CDR3 contains 17 residues. The ends were cut back, 0 bases at V and 0 bases at J, with 9 bases in the middle. Per germline, CDR1 LGHNA and CDR2 YSLEER. The CDR3 spells CASSQEGRGSGANVLTF. CDR3 nucleotides: TGCGCCAGCAGCCAAGAGGGCAGGGGCTCTGGGGCCAACGTCCTGACTTTC.

The chain links TRBV28 to TRBJ2-7; D not certain. CDR3 length: 15 amino acids. Germline-derived CDR1 and CDR2 are MDHEN and SYDVKM. V was pared by 5 bases and J by 2 bases, with 16 bases between. The chain's CDR3 is CASSPNPSGAYEQYF. DNA of the CDR3: TGTGCCAGCAGTCCCAACCCCTCAGGAGCCTACGAGCAGTACTTC.

V and J are TRBV18 and TRBJ1-5, with D possibly TRBD1 on 5 matching bases. Per germline, CDR1 KGHSH and CDR2 LQKENI. This CDR3 comprises 13 residues. The V and J ends lost 0 bases and 11 bases respectively, with 11 bases between them. CDR3 bases: TGTGCCAGCTCACCACCGAGTAGGGGCGCCCAGCATTTT. Its translation: CASSPPSRGAQHF.

The chain recombines TRBV5-6 with TRBJ2-1, with 7 bases that match TRBD2. The CDR3 runs to 13 residues. V shed 1 base and J 10 bases; nucleotides not matched to a gene: 5. Germline V lookup: CDR1 SGHDT, CDR2 YYEEEE. CDR3 sequence reads: CASSLLSLAEQFF. The CDR3 DNA follows: TGTGCCAGCAGCTTGTTATCACTAGCGGAGCAGTTCTTC.

The chain couples TRBV4-2 to TRBJ1-1; D unclear. Trimming shortened V by 5 bases and J by 0 bases, and 13 bases separated the two germline ends. This CDR3 has 15 residues. From germline, CDR1 is LGHNA and CDR2 YNFKEQ. The CDR3 spells CASSAQLTMNTEAFF. CDR3 sequence (DNA): TGTGCCAGCAGCGCTCAACTGACGATGAACACTGAAGCTTTCTTT.

The V call is TRBV10-3, the J call TRBJ1-3; 10 nucleotides align to TRBD1. CDR3 length equals 19 residues. J was trimmed by 4 bases and V by 6 bases; bases with no gene match: 18. The germline CDR1 and CDR2 sequences are ENHRY and SYGVKD. This chain's CDR3 is CAISDDPLLTGGAGNTIYF. Written as DNA, the CDR3 is TGTGCCATCAGCGATGATCCACTCTTGACAGGGGGCGCGGGAAACACCATATATTTT.

This sequence joins TRBV7-2 and TRBJ2-2; TRBD1 might be the D (5 bases). This CDR3 comprises 15 residues. CDR1 is SGHTA and CDR2 is FQGNSA in the germline V gene. Trimming pared 5 bases from V and 6 bases from J, leaving 16 bases between. CDR3 coding DNA: TGTGCCAGCAGCCTTGGGGCAGGGAAGTCCGGGGAGCTGTTTTTT. This translates into CASSLGAGKSGELFF.

The chain recombines TRBV5-6 with TRBJ2-7; a possible D gene is TRBD1 (6 bases). The CDR3 sequence is 14 residues long. The germline CDR1 and CDR2 sequences are SGHDT and YYEEEE. The V gene lost 6 bases and the J gene lost 2 bases, with 15 bases spanning the gap. CDR3 amino acids: CASTVLDRAYEQYF. CDR3 DNA: TGTGCCAGCACGGTGTTGGACAGAGCCTACGAGCAGTACTTC.

This chain connects TRBV5-4 to TRBJ1-1; D remains ambiguous. Trimming shortened V by 0 bases and J by 0 bases, and 6 bases separated the two germline ends. Germline CDR1 SGHNT, CDR2 YYREEE (reference sequence). This CDR3 contains 14 residues. CDR3 loop: CASSLEALNTEAFF. The CDR3, as DNA: TGTGCCAGCAGCTTGGAGGCTCTGAACACTGAAGCTTTCTTT. The complete variable domain, with remaining parts taken from reference TRBV5-4 and TRBJ1-1, reads ETGVTQSPTHLIKTRGQQVTLRCSSQSGHNTVSWYQQALGQGPQFIFQYYREEENGRGNFPPRFSGLQFPNYSSELNVNALELDDSALYLCASSLEALNTEAFFGQGTRLTVV.

The J gene is TRBJ2-5, the V gene TRBV14, with D uncertain. Germline CDR1 and CDR2: SGHDN and FVKESK. Between the trimmed V and J ends, which lost 1 base and 2 bases, there was a span of 8 bases. The CDR3 is 14 amino acids. CDR3 nucleotide sequence: TGTGCCAGCAGCCAAGGGGCCAGACAAGAGACCCAGTACTTC. Its translation: CASSQGARQETQYF.

The chain has TRBV5-4 and TRBJ2-2; 8 bases map to TRBD1. The V segment lost 6 bases and the J segment 4 bases; nucleotides outside the gene matches: 11. The CDR3 is made up of 16 amino acids. The germline V gene has CDR1 SGHNT and CDR2 YYREEE (reference sequence). Here the CDR3 reads CASTRDLGTGTGELFF. In DNA form, the CDR3 reads TGTGCCAGCACCCGAGACCTAGGGACAGGCACCGGGGAGCTGTTTTTT.

This clone was counted a few times. The V gene is TRBV7-9, the J gene TRBJ1-6; possibly TRBD1 for D (6 bases). V lost 2 bases and J lost 6, with 14 bases in between. The CDR3 has 16 amino acids. The V gene's germline CDR1 is SEHNR and CDR2 FQNEAQ (reference sequence). DNA for the CDR3: TGTGCCAGCAGCTTAAGCCAACAGGGAACTAATTCACCCCTCCACTTT. This translates into CASSLSQQGTNSPLHF.

V is TRBV4-2 and J is TRBJ2-1; D might be TRBD1 (7 bases). V lost 11 bases to trimming and J lost 5 bases, with 16 bases between them. Germline V gene sequence: CDR1 LGHNA, CDR2 YNFKEQ. The CDR3 is 13 residues long. The CDR3 coding sequence is TGTGCCTTCGCGGGGACAGCCAACAATGAGCAGTTCTTC. Translated: CAFAGTANNEQFF.

The CDR3 nucleotides read TGTGCCAGCAGCCAAGTTATATTTAGGATTAGCTCCTACAATGAGCAGTTCTTC. It codes for CASSQVIFRISSYNEQFF. The rearrangement joins TRBV4-2 to TRBJ2-1, with D unclear. V was shortened by 1 base and J by 0 bases, with 16 bases between the two germline ends. The CDR3 sequence is 18 residues long. The germline V gene encodes CDR1 LGHNA and CDR2 YNFKEQ.

This clone has more than one count but fewer than ten. The chain joins TRBV11-2 to TRBJ2-2; 7 bases agree with TRBD2. Germline V gene sequence: CDR1 SGHAT, CDR2 FQNNGV. The CDR3 totals 16 residues. The junction had 8 bases not matched to a gene; V was cut back by 7 bases and J by 0 bases. CDR3 in DNA: TGTGCCAGCATCCCCATCCGGGGGGCGAACACCGGGGAGCTGTTTTTT. Translated, it gives CASIPIRGANTGELFF. The variable domain in full, with the rest retrieved from reference TRBV11-2 and TRBJ2-2, is EAGVAQSPRYKIIEKRQSVAFWCNPISGHATLYWYQQILGQGPKLLIQFQNNGVVDDSQLPKDRFSAERLKGVDSTLKIQPAKLEDSAVYLCASIPIRGANTGELFFGEGSRLTVL.

The rearrangement joins TRBV5-1 to TRBJ1-1; the D is unclear. The CDR3 covers 14 residues. Germline values: CDR1 SGHRS, CDR2 YFSETQ. V lost 1 base to trimming and J lost 0 bases, with 7 bases between them. In DNA, the CDR3 is TGCGCCAGCAGCTTGCTGATTATGAACACTGAAGCTTTCTTT. Translation gives CASSLLIMNTEAFF. Full variable domain (remainder filled in from reference TRBV5-1 and TRBJ1-1): KAGVTQTPRYLIKTRGQQVTLSCSPISGHRSVSWYQQTPGQGLQFLFEYFSETQRNKGNFPGRFSGRQFSNSRSEMNVSTLELGDSALYLCASSLLIMNTEAFFGQGTRLTVV.

The rearrangement uses TRBV28 and TRBJ2-2; 11 nucleotides line up with TRBD2. Germline CDR1 and CDR2: MDHEN and SYDVKM. The CDR3 runs 15 residues. V shed 9 bases and J 3 bases; nucleotides not matched to a gene: 6. For the CDR3, the DNA is TGTGCCAGTAGTAGCGGGAGGGCCCACACCGGGGAGCTGTTTTTT. Translating it yields CASSSGRAHTGELFF.

The CDR3, as DNA: TGCGCCAGCAGCCATTCGTCAGGATCCGAGCAGTACTTC. Encoded protein: CASSHSSGSEQYF. The V call is TRBV4-3, the J call TRBJ2-7; D is unresolved. This CDR3 comprises 13 residues. Per the germline V gene, CDR1 is LGHNA and CDR2 is YSLEER. Between the trimmed V and J ends, which lost 3 bases and 6 bases, there was a span of 12 bases.

For this clone: The same CDR3 also results from other DNA sequences found in this sample. The V and J genes are TRBV7-2 and TRBJ2-5, with D perhaps TRBD2 (7 bases). CDR1 SGHTA and CDR2 FQGNSA come from the germline V gene. The germline V and J ends were trimmed by 1 base and 1 base, with 10 bases remaining between them. The CDR3 runs to 15 residues. For the CDR3, the DNA is TGTGCCAGCAGCTTAGGGGGGGGCCCCCAAGAGACCCAGTACTTC. This codes for CASSLGGGPQETQYF.

By proportion, this clone is medium-sized. The rearrangement links TRBV6-5 to TRBJ2-2; tentatively, D is TRBD1 or TRBD2 (5 bases each). V lost 5 bases, J lost 7 bases, and 17 bases lay in between. The CDR3 is 15 amino acids. Germline loops: CDR1 MNHEY, CDR2 SVGAGI. CDR3 residues: CASSVSGTRSGELFF. The CDR3 DNA reads as TGTGCCAGCAGTGTATCCGGGACCAGGAGCGGGGAGCTGTTTTTT.

The rearrangement joins TRBV4-1 to TRBJ1-4; a possible D gene is TRBD1 (5 bases). The V end lost 0 bases, the J end lost 0 bases, and 8 bases lay between the germline ends. Germline V gene sequence: CDR1 MGHRA, CDR2 YSYEKL. The CDR3 has 16 residues. CDR3 DNA sequence: TGCGCCAGCAGCCAAGATCGGACACCAACTAATGAAAAACTGTTTTTT. It is translated as CASSQDRTPTNEKLFF.

The chain is built from TRBV18 and TRBJ2-7, with D possibly being TRBD1 (5 bases). The germline CDR1 and CDR2 sequences are KGHSH and LQKENI. The V end was cut by 2 bases, the J end by 4 bases, with 15 bases between. This CDR3 is 15 amino acids long. CDR3 protein: CASSPDSRVKYEQYF. DNA for the CDR3: TGTGCCAGCTCACCAGACAGCAGGGTCAAGTACGAGCAGTACTTC.

The chain combines TRBV5-5 with TRBJ2-2; D is perhaps TRBD2 (6 bases). Germline V lookup: CDR1 SGHKS, CDR2 YYEKEE (reference sequence). V lost 1 base and J 7 bases, leaving 8 bases between the germline ends. The CDR3 sequence is 13 residues long. The CDR3 region has the DNA TGTGCCAGCAGCTTGATCGGGAGCGGGGAGCTGTTTTTT. Translated, it gives CASSLIGSGELFF. The variable domain in full, completed from reference TRBV5-5 and TRBJ2-2, reads DAGVTQSPTHLIKTRGQQVTLRCSPISGHKSVSWYQQVLGQGPQFIFQYYEKEERGRGNFPDRFSARQFPNYSSELNVNALLLGDSALYLCASSLIGSGELFFGEGSRLTVL.

The chain links TRBV10-1 to TRBJ2-7; TRBD2 agrees at 9 bases. The V segment lost 4 bases and the J segment 2 bases; nucleotides outside the gene matches: 9. Germline V gene lookup returns CDR1 WNHNN and CDR2 SYGVQD (reference sequence). The CDR3 contains 16 residues. CDR3 in amino acids: CASSATGTSLTYEQYF. CDR3 sequence (DNA): TGCGCCAGCAGTGCCACCGGGACTAGCCTTACCTACGAGCAGTACTTC.

The sample holds a few counts of this clone. V is TRBV7-6 and J is TRBJ2-7; the D is unclear. The germline CDR1 and CDR2 sequences are SGHVS and FNYEAQ. The CDR3 contains 14 residues. V was cut by 2 bases and J by 2 bases, with 10 bases left in between. This CDR3 is CASSLQQATYEQYF. The CDR3 region has the DNA TGTGCCAGCAGCTTACAGCAGGCTACCTACGAGCAGTACTTC.

This chain links TRBV6-5 with TRBJ1-2; 7 bases fit TRBD1. Per germline, CDR1 MNHEY and CDR2 SVGAGI. The CDR3 is 13 amino acids. V shed 6 bases, J shed 8 bases, and the junction held 9 bases outside the gene matches. The CDR3 nucleotides read TGTGCCAGCAGCCGCAGCCGACAGGGCGGCTACACCTTC. Its translation: CASSRSRQGGYTF.

The genes are TRBV4-1 and TRBJ1-1; D remains unclear. The CDR3 contains 14 residues. The V and J ends lost 1 base and 0 bases respectively, with 6 bases between them. Germline CDR1 and CDR2: MGHRA and YSYEKL. CDR3 loop: CASSQGEMNTEAFF. In DNA, the CDR3 is TGCGCCAGCAGCCAAGGGGAAATGAACACTGAAGCTTTCTTT.

The chain employs TRBV7-9 and TRBJ2-7, with 10 bases matching TRBD1. Looked up from germline, CDR1 is SEHNR and CDR2 is FQNEAQ (reference sequence). V lost 4 bases and J lost 2; bases outside the gene matches: 2. This CDR3 contains 14 residues. CDR3 sequence: CASSWDRGAYEQYF. The DNA of the CDR3 is TGTGCCAGCAGCTGGGACAGGGGAGCCTACGAGCAGTACTTC.